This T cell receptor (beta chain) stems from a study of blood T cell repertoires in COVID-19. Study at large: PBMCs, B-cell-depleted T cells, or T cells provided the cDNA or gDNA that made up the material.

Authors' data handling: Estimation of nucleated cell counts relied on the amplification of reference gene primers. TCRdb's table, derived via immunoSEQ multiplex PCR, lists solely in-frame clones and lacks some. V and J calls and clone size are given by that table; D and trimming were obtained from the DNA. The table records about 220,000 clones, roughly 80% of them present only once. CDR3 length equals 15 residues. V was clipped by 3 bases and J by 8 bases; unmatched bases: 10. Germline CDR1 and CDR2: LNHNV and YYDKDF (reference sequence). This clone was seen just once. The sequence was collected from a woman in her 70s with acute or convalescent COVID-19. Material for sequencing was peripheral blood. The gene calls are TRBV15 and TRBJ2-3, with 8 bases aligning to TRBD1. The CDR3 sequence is CATSSGQGAASTQYF. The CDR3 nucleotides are TGTGCCACCAGCAGCGGACAGGGTGCCGCTTCTACGCAGTATTTT.